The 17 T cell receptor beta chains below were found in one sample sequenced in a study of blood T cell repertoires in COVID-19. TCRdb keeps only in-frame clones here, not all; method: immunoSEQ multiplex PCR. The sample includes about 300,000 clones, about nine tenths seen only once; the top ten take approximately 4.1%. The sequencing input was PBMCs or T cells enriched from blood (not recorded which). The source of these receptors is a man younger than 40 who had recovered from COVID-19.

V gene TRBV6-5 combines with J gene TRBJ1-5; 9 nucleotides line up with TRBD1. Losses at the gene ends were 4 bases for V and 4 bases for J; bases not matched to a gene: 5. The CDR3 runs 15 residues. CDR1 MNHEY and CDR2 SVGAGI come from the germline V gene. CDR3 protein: CASSLDRGRNQPQHF. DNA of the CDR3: TGTGCCAGCAGTTTGGACAGGGGTCGGAATCAGCCCCAGCATTTT.

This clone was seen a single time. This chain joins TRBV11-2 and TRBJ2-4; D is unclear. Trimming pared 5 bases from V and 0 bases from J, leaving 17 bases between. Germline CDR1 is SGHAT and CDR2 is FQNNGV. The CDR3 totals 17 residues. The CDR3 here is CASSPNGGRLAKNIQYF. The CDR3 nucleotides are TGTGCCAGCAGCCCCAATGGCGGCCGGTTAGCCAAAAACATTCAGTACTTC.

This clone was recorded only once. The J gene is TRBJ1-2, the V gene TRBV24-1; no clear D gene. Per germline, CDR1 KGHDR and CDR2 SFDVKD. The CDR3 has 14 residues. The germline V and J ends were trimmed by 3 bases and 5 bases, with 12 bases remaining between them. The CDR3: CATSDPRRGYGYTF. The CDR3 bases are TGTGCCACCAGTGATCCTAGGAGAGGGTATGGCTACACCTTC.

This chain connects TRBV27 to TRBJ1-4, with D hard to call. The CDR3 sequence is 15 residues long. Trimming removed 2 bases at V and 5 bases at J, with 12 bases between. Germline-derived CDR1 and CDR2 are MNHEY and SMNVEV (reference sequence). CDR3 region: CASSLNGAGNEKLFF. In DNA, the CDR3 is TGTGCCAGCAGTTTAAATGGCGCGGGGAATGAAAAACTGTTTTTT.

The CDR3 sequence: CASSETSGRGIEQFF. DNA of the CDR3: TGTGCCAGCAGTGAAACTAGCGGGAGAGGGATTGAGCAGTTCTTC. The rearrangement links TRBV6-1 to TRBJ2-1; 11 nucleotides match TRBD2. CDR1 MNHNS and CDR2 SASEGT come from the germline V gene. Germline trimming cut 2 bases from V and 9 bases from J; bases unmatched to any gene: 6. The CDR3 runs 15 residues.

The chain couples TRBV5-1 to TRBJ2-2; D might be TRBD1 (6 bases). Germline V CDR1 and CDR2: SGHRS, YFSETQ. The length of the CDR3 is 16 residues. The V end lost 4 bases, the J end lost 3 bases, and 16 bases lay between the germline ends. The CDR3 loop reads CASSLRGGLDTGELFF. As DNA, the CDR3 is TGCGCCAGCAGCCTCAGGGGCGGTTTGGACACCGGGGAGCTGTTTTTT.

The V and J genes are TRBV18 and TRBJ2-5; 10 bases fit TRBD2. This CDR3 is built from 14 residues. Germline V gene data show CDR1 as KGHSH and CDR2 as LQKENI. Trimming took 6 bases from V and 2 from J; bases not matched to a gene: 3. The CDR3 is CASSGLAEQETQYF. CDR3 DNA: TGTGCCAGCTCTGGACTAGCGGAGCAAGAGACCCAGTACTTC.

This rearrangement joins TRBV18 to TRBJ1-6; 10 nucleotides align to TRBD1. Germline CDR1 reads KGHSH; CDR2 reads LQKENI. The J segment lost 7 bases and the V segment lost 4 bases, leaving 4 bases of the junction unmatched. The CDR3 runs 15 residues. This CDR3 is CASSLRQGANSPLHF. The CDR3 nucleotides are TGTGCCAGCTCACTTAGACAGGGGGCAAATTCACCCCTCCACTTT.

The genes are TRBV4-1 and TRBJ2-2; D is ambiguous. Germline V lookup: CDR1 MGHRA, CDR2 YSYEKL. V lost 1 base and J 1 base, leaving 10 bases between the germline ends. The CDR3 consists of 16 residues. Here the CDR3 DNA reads TGCGCCAGCAGCCAAGTGGCGGCCAGGAACACCGGGGAGCTGTTTTTT. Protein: CASSQVAARNTGELFF.

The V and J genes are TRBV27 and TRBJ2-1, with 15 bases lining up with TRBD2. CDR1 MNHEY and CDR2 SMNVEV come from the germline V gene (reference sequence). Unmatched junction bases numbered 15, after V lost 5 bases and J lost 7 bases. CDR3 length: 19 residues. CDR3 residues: CASSPWTSGRAVGLNEQFF. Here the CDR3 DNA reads TGTGCCAGCAGTCCCTGGACTAGCGGGAGGGCGGTTGGGTTGAATGAGCAGTTCTTC.

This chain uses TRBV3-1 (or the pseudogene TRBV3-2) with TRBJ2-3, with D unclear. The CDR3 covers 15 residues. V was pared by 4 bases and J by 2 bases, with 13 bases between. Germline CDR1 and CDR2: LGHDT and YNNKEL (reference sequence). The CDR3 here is CASSPSAGSTDTQYF. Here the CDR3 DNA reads TGTGCCAGCAGCCCCTCGGCCGGGTCCACAGATACGCAGTATTTT.

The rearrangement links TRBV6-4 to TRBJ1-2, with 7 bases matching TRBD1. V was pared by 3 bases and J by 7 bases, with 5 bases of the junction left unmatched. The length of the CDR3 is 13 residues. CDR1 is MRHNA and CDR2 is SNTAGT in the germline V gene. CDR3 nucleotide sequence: TGTGCCAGCAGTGAGACGGGACAGAGTGGCTACACCTTC. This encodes CASSETGQSGYTF.

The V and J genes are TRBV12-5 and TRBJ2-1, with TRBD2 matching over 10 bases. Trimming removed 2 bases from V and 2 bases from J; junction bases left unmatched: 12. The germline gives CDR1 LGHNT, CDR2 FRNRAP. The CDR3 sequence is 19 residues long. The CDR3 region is CASGLPGGLGTSAYNEQFF. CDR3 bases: TGTGCTAGTGGTTTGCCAGGGGGCCTGGGGACTAGCGCCTACAATGAGCAGTTCTTC.

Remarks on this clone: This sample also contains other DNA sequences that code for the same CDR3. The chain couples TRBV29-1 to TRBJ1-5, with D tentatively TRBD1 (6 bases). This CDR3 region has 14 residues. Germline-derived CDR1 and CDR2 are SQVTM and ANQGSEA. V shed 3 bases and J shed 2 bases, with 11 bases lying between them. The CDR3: CSVDTGTGNQPQHF. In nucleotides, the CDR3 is TGCAGCGTTGATACAGGGACGGGCAATCAGCCCCAGCATTTT.

CDR3 loop: CASNFFSSPLHF. The CDR3 DNA is TGTGCCAGCAATTTTTTCAGTTCACCCCTCCACTTT. The chain links TRBV28 to TRBJ1-6; unclear D gene. V gave up 7 bases and J gave up 9 bases, with 10 bases separating them. The CDR3 length is 12 residues. CDR1 MDHEN and CDR2 SYDVKM come from the germline V gene.

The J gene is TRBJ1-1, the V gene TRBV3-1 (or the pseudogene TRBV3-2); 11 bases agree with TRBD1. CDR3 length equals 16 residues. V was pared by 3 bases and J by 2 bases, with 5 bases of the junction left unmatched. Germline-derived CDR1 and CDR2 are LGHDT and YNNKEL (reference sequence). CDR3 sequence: CASSHWDRGVNTEAFF. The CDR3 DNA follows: TGTGCCAGCAGCCACTGGGACAGGGGGGTAAACACTGAAGCTTTCTTT.

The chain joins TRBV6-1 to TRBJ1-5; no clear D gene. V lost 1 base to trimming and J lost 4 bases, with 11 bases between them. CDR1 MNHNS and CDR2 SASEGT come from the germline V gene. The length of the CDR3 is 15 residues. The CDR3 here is CASSEVGQINQPQHF. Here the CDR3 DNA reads TGTGCCAGCAGTGAAGTTGGCCAGATAAATCAGCCCCAGCATTTT.